The entry below gives a single T cell receptor (beta chain) sequence along with its context. This clone's antigen is unknown. Per-base quality was not reported, and no clone a single base away is much larger than it. The protocol used for the library was the immunoSEQ multiplex PCR assay. TCRdb limited this immuneACCESS table to in-frame rearrangements with V and J called. A share of clones is missing; checked studies link under half to unresolved V genes, and the rest is unexplained. This sample gives 75,000 to 100,000 clones in total; 90% to 95% of them show up just once. The ten largest clones represent 0.25% to 0.3% of the sample. The sample comes from a study of technical replicates of blood from a few donors (dated by TCRdb to the late 2010s). This receptor was taken from a human donor in good health. Sequencing used T cells isolated from PBMCs.

The nucleotide sequence reads as follows: TGTGCCAGCCGATCCGTTAGTCAGCCCCAGCATTTT. This encodes CASRSVSQPQHF. This chain is built from TRBV6-6 and TRBJ1-5; confidence is insufficient to name the D gene. Taken from the germline V gene (reference sequence), the CDR1 and CDR2 loops are MNHNY and SVGAGI. At the junction V is shortened by 8 bases and J by 6 bases, with 11 bases in between. From its cysteine to its phenylalanine, the CDR3 spans 12 amino acids. Only CDR3 DNA remains: 36 bases, in frame from the first base.